These 9 T cell receptor beta chains were all obtained from the same sample, sequenced in a study of response to subunit inactivated influenza vaccine. TCRdb passed the RT-PCR reads through MiXCR, listing each CDR3 protein once. The repertoire includes some 480,000 distinct CDR3 sequences, 9.5% to 13% of them detected once, and about 12% sits in the top ten. This sample comprised PBMCs from blood, obtained roughly 46 days after vaccination. The receptors come from a man in his fifties or sixties who received an inactivated influenza vaccine.

This clonotype was recorded at least ten times. The J gene is TRBJ2-1, the V gene TRBV5-1, with TRBD1 matching over 10 bases. Germline trimming cut 5 bases from V and 3 bases from J; bases unmatched to any gene: 5. Germline V CDR1 and CDR2: SGHRS, YFSETQ. The CDR3 runs 15 residues. The CDR3 region is CASRLTGGFYNEQFF. CDR3 bases: TGCGCCAGCAGATTGACAGGGGGCTTCTACAATGAGCAGTTCTTC.

This clonotype appeared a few times. The rearrangement links TRBV20-1 to TRBJ2-4; D may be TRBD2 (6 bases). Germline V gives CDR1 DFQATT, CDR2 SNEGSKA (reference sequence). The CDR3 sequence is 14 residues long. The germline V and J ends were trimmed by 6 bases and 5 bases, with 17 bases remaining between them. For the CDR3, the DNA is TGCAGTGCCGGGTTTGGGGGGAGAGAAAACATTCAGTACTTC. Its protein product is CSAGFGGRENIQYF.

The chain combines TRBV20-1 with TRBJ2-7; 9 nucleotides match TRBD1. The CDR3 has 15 amino acids. Germline V gene data show CDR1 as DFQATT and CDR2 as SNEGSKA (reference sequence). Unmatched junction bases numbered 8, after V lost 0 bases and J lost 5 bases. CDR3 loop: CSARDMDRGGDEQYF. As DNA, the CDR3 is TGCAGTGCTAGAGACATGGACAGGGGTGGCGACGAGCAGTACTTC.

This clonotype has ten or more counts. This rearrangement joins TRBV6-1 to TRBJ1-1, with a tentative D call TRBD1 (5 bases). Trimming shortened V by 5 bases and J by 0 bases, and 13 bases separated the two germline ends. This CDR3 region has 15 residues. Germline assignment: CDR1 MNHNS and CDR2 SASEGT. The CDR3 DNA follows: TGTGCCAGCAGTCGGACACGCAGCATGAACACTGAAGCTTTCTTT. Protein sequence: CASSRTRSMNTEAFF.

The V call is TRBV7-9, the J call TRBJ2-3; possibly TRBD2 for D (6 bases). Trimming stripped 1 base from V and 14 bases from J, with 22 bases between. Germline CDR1 and CDR2: SEHNR and FQNEAQ (reference sequence). This CDR3 comprises 15 residues. The CDR3 sequence: CASSLGPPRDSRPYF. The CDR3 DNA reads TGTGCCAGCAGCTTAGGCCCTCCCCGGGACTCTCGGCCGTATTTT.

This sequence joins TRBV6-2 or TRBV6-3 and TRBJ2-5; D is possibly TRBD1 (6 bases). The CDR3 consists of 16 residues. Trimming stripped 4 bases from V and 4 bases from J, with 19 bases between. Germline V gene lookup returns CDR1 MNHEY and CDR2 SVGEGT. CDR3 sequence: CASSSHGGQTLETQYF. The DNA of the CDR3 is TGTGCCAGCAGTTCCCACGGCGGACAGACCCTAGAGACCCAGTACTTC.

This clonotype showed up many times. The rearrangement links TRBV24-1 to TRBJ2-1; TRBD1 might be the D (6 bases). This CDR3 spans 13 amino acids. Between the trimmed V and J ends, which lost 5 bases and 4 bases, there was a span of 8 bases. The V gene's germline CDR1 is KGHDR and CDR2 SFDVKD. CDR3 sequence (DNA): TGTGCCACCAGTGGGACAGCGTACAATGAGCAGTTCTTC. It translates to CATSGTAYNEQFF.

This clonotype was detected ten times or more. This sequence joins TRBV7-2 and TRBJ2-5, with 7 bases aligning to TRBD1. Germline trimming cut 6 bases from V and 4 bases from J; bases unmatched to any gene: 5. The germline CDR1 and CDR2 sequences are SGHTA and FQGNSA. The length of the CDR3 is 13 residues. For the CDR3, the DNA is TGTGCCAGCAGTAAGGGGGCCGGAGAGACCCAGTACTTC. Residues: CASSKGAGETQYF.

This clonotype was recorded at least ten times. This sequence joins TRBV4-3 and TRBJ2-6; TRBD1 matches at 8 bases. Trimming cost V 0 bases and J 0 bases; bases outside gene matches: 10. CDR3 size: 20 residues. The germline V gene encodes CDR1 LGHNA and CDR2 YSLEER. The CDR3 DNA follows: TGCGCCAGCAGCCAAGAGAGGTTCGAGACAGGGGTCTCTGGGGCCAACGTCCTGACTTTC. Amino acids: CASSQERFETGVSGANVLTF.